The 21 T cell receptor beta chains below were found in one sample sequenced in a study of blood T cells in healthy people across ages. The authors ran a second PCR of about 6 to 11 cycles using a sample-barcoded 5' primer and a J-beta primer mix. TCRdb re-derived calls from the 5' RACE reads in MiXCR, one entry per CDR3 protein. The sample has about 750,000 distinct CDR3 sequences; 53% are singletons. Sample: blood. These receptors all come from a man aged 80 or over in good health.

The chain uses TRBV9 and TRBJ2-3; weak D call: TRBD2 (6 bases). This CDR3 is built from 15 residues. In germline, CDR1 is SGDLS, CDR2 YYNGEE. The V and J ends lost 0 bases and 4 bases respectively, with 12 bases between them. CDR3 DNA: TGTGCCAGCAGCGTAGGGGGGACTCACCCAGATACGCAGTATTTT. This codes for CASSVGGTHPDTQYF.

There are many counts of this clonotype. V usage is TRBV5-5 and J usage is TRBJ2-4; 7 bases line up with TRBD2. With V trimmed by 4 bases and J by 5 bases, 9 bases remained unmatched. The germline gives CDR1 SGHKS, CDR2 YYEKEE (reference sequence). The CDR3 loop spans 15 amino acids. CDR3 sequence: CASSRLALAENIQYF. CDR3 sequence (DNA): TGTGCCAGCAGCCGCCTAGCCCTAGCGGAAAACATTCAGTACTTC.

This clonotype has a handful of counts. The genes are TRBV7-3 and TRBJ2-3; D perhaps matches TRBD2 (5 bases). Deletions cut 3 bases from V and 7 bases from J, with 17 bases between. This CDR3 is 15 amino acids long. Germline V gives CDR1 SGHTA, CDR2 FQGTGA. The CDR3 DNA is TGTGCCAGCAGCTTTGGGCGGGCACCCACGTATACGCAGTATTTT. Its protein is CASSFGRAPTYTQYF.

This clonotype was detected a few times. J is TRBJ1-2 and V is TRBV5-1; D might be TRBD1 (5 bases). The germline V and J ends were trimmed by 8 bases and 4 bases, with 18 bases remaining between them. The CDR3 is 14 residues long. The germline V gene has CDR1 SGHRS and CDR2 YFSETQ. This CDR3 reads CASAGEGALYGYTF. CDR3 nucleotide sequence: TGCGCCAGTGCGGGGGAGGGCGCACTCTATGGCTACACCTTC.

The chain combines TRBV15 with TRBJ2-1; D ambiguous. The J call may be faulty, since TRBJ2-7 better matches the DNA end. The CDR3 extends over 15 amino acids. The germline gives CDR1 LNHNV, CDR2 YYDKDF (reference sequence). The CDR3 sequence is CATSDRPPLSNEQYF. CDR3 nucleotides: TGTGCCACCAGCGACCGGCCGCCCCTATCCAATGAGCAGTACTTC.

The genes are TRBV3-1 and TRBJ2-7; D may match TRBD1 or TRBD2 (5 bases each). Trimming removed 2 bases at V and 3 bases at J, with 26 bases between. This CDR3 spans 19 amino acids. CDR1 LGHDT and CDR2 YNNKEL come from the germline V gene (reference sequence). The CDR3 sequence: CASSQLLPGRTPGYYEQYF. The CDR3 DNA follows: TGTGCCAGCAGCCAACTTCTCCCGGGACGAACACCGGGATACTACGAGCAGTACTTC.

This clonotype was recorded once. The chain recombines TRBV5-5 with TRBJ2-1; 10 bases agree with TRBD2. The ends lost 5 bases at V and 9 bases at J; junction bases unmatched: 11. The CDR3 consists of 15 residues. Germline lookup yields CDR1 SGHKS and CDR2 YYEKEE (reference sequence). For the CDR3, the DNA is TGTGCCAGCAGTTCCGTAGCGGGAGGAAAGTCTGAGCAGTTCTTC. Translated: CASSSVAGGKSEQFF.

This clonotype appeared a few times. The CDR3 coding sequence is TGTGCCAGCAGATTGACAGGGGTCTACGAGCAGTACTTC. It translates to CASRLTGVYEQYF. The chain links TRBV6-5 to TRBJ2-7; 8 nucleotides match TRBD1. V lost 6 bases to trimming and J lost 3 bases; unmatched junction nucleotides: 4. The CDR3 loop spans 13 amino acids. Germline V gene lookup returns CDR1 MNHEY and CDR2 SVGAGI.

The table lists this clonotype with a few counts. The chain is built from TRBV6-1 and TRBJ1-5, with D uncertain. CDR3 length equals 15 residues. CDR1 and CDR2 (germline): MNHNS, SASEGT. Trimming took off 2 bases at V and 0 bases at J, with 8 bases between the two ends. CDR3 in DNA: TGTGCCAGCAGTGAACAGGACCTTAGCAATCAGCCCCAGCATTTT. This codes for CASSEQDLSNQPQHF.

The chain carries TRBV20-1 and TRBJ2-7, with TRBD2 matching 12 bases. CDR3 length equals 16 residues. Germline V gene lookup returns CDR1 DFQATT and CDR2 SNEGSKA (reference sequence). With V trimmed by 2 bases and J by 0 bases, 5 bases remained unmatched. The CDR3 protein is CSARLTSGGSSYEQYF. CDR3 nucleotides: TGCAGTGCTAGATTGACTAGCGGGGGAAGCTCCTACGAGCAGTACTTC.

The rearrangement uses TRBV12-3 or TRBV12-4 and TRBJ2-2; TRBD2 aligns across 15 bases. This CDR3 is built from 18 residues. The trim removed 4 bases at V and 0 bases at J, leaving 3 bases unmatched. The CDR3 sequence is CASSSGLAGGPNTGELFF. CDR3 coding DNA: TGTGCCAGCAGTTCGGGACTAGCGGGAGGACCGAACACCGGGGAGCTGTTTTTT.

Concerning this clonotype: One end of the junction fails to match germline, which may point to a read error. The rearrangement uses TRBV6-1 and TRBJ1-2; D remains ambiguous. This CDR3 is built from 13 residues. From germline, CDR1 is MNHNS and CDR2 SASEGT. CDR3 amino acids: CASTERPGGGYTF. The CDR3 nucleotides read TGTGCCAGCACTGAACGGCCGGGTGGGGGCTACACCTTC.

This clonotype was counted only a few times. The chain employs TRBV5-1 and TRBJ2-6; tentatively, D is TRBD1 (6 bases). The germline V gene has CDR1 SGHRS and CDR2 YFSETQ. V was clipped by 4 bases and J by 2 bases, with 10 bases between them. The CDR3 spans 15 residues. The CDR3 region has the DNA TGCGCCAGCAGCCCCACAGGGACTGGGGCCAACGTCCTGACTTTC. Protein sequence: CASSPTGTGANVLTF.

The chain has TRBV7-2 and TRBJ1-5; 8 bases align to TRBD1. Germline lookup yields CDR1 SGHTA and CDR2 FQGNSA. V shed 3 bases, J shed 0 bases, and the junction held 7 bases outside the gene matches. The CDR3 length is 17 residues. The CDR3 nucleotides read TGTGCCAGCAGCTTCGGACAGGGAGCATATAGCAATCAGCCCCAGCATTTT. Its translation is CASSFGQGAYSNQPQHF.

This clonotype has only a few counts. This sequence joins TRBV20-1 and TRBJ2-1, with 7 bases fitting TRBD2. Germline CDR1 and CDR2: DFQATT and SNEGSKA (reference sequence). The CDR3 totals 12 residues. Trimming took 7 bases from V and 9 from J; bases not matched to a gene: 9. The CDR3: CSGRGPGGEQFF. The CDR3 bases are TGCAGTGGGAGGGGCCCGGGAGGTGAGCAGTTCTTC.

This clonotype was counted a few times. The chain recombines TRBV5-1 with TRBJ2-1; 12 nucleotides match TRBD2. The CDR3 totals 16 residues. Looked up from germline, CDR1 is SGHRS and CDR2 is YFSETQ. The V gene end was trimmed by 0 bases and the J gene end by 6 bases; junction bases not matched to a gene: 4. CDR3: CASSLVTSGSFNEQFF. In DNA form, the CDR3 reads TGCGCCAGCAGCTTGGTGACTAGCGGGAGTTTCAATGAGCAGTTCTTC.

The CDR3 reads CATSDSGQSRNIQYF. The CDR3, as DNA: TGTGCCACCAGTGATTCTGGACAGTCGAGGAACATTCAGTACTTC. J is TRBJ2-4 and V is TRBV24-1; D perhaps matches TRBD1 (6 bases). The CDR3 has 15 residues. Germline V lookup: CDR1 KGHDR, CDR2 SFDVKD. Trimming left V 2 bases short and J 7 bases short, with 14 bases between.

In this sample, this clonotype turned up a few times. The V gene is TRBV27, the J gene TRBJ2-1; 14 bases are a match to TRBD2. From germline, CDR1 is MNHEY and CDR2 SMNVEV (reference sequence). The V and J ends lost 4 bases and 8 bases, in that order; junction bases with no gene match: 4. The CDR3 covers 15 residues. In nucleotides, the CDR3 is TGTGCCAGCAGTTCGGGACTAGCGGGAGCCCATGAGCAGTTCTTC. Translating it yields CASSSGLAGAHEQFF.

The gene calls are TRBV9 and TRBJ2-2, with D possibly matching TRBD2 (5 bases). The CDR3 is 15 residues long. CDR1 is SGDLS, CDR2 YYNGEE, per germline. V lost 0 bases and J 5 bases, leaving 11 bases between the germline ends. CDR3 residues: CASSVAAPGTGELFF. CDR3 in DNA: TGTGCCAGCAGCGTAGCTGCCCCGGGGACCGGGGAGCTGTTTTTT.

This clonotype was detected only a few times. The chain is built from TRBV7-9 and TRBJ1-4; 8 positions agree with TRBD1. CDR3 length equals 16 residues. Germline CDR1 and CDR2: SEHNR and FQNEAQ (reference sequence). J lost 8 bases, V lost 5 bases, and 13 bases had no gene match. The CDR3 DNA reads as TGTGCCAGCAGCCCTCTATATGGCAGGGGGCAAGAAAAACTGTTTTTT. Translated: CASSPLYGRGQEKLFF.

The chain has TRBV5-5 and TRBJ2-5, with 7 bases matching TRBD1. Germline CDR1 is SGHKS and CDR2 is YYEKEE (reference sequence). This CDR3 is 16 amino acids long. V lost 2 bases to trimming and J lost 1 base; unmatched junction nucleotides: 8. As DNA, the CDR3 is TGTGCCAGCAGCTTACAAATTGGGACAGTCCAAGAGACCCAGTACTTC. Translation gives CASSLQIGTVQETQYF.